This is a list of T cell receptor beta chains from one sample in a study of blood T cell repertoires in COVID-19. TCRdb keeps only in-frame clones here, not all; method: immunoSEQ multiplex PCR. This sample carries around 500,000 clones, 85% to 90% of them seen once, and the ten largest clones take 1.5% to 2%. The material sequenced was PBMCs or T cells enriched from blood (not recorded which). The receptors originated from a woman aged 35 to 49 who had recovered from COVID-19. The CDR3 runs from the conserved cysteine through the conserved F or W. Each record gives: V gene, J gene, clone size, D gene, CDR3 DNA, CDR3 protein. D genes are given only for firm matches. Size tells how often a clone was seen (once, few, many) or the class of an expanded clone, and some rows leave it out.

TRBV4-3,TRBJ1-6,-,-,TGCGCCAGCAGCCAAGACCAGGGAGGAGTAAGTTCACCCCTCCACTTT,CASSQDQGGVSSPLHF
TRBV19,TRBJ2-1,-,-,TGTGCCAGTAGTATAGGGGGGGTTGGCCACAATGAGCAGTTCTTC,CASSIGGVGHNEQFF
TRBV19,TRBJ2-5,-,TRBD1,TGTGCCAGTAGTATCGGACAGGGGGGAGGAGAGACCCAGTACTTC,CASSIGQGGGETQYF
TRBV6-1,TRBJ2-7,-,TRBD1,TGTGCCAGCAGTGAGGGGACAGGGACTCTCGAGCAGTACTTC,CASSEGTGTLEQYF
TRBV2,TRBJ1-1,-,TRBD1,TGTGCCAGCACCTATCAGGGGGCGATGAACACTGAAGCTTTCTTT,CASTYQGAMNTEAFF
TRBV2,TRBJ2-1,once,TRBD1,TGTGCCAGCAGTCGCACCGGGACAGTGAAGTTCTTC,CASSRTGTVKFF
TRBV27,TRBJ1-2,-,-,TGTGCCAGCAGTTTAGGGCAGGGGAACTATGGCTACACCTTC,CASSLGQGNYGYTF
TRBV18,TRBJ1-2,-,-,TGTGCCAGCTCACCACAAGGACAGTTAAATGGCTACACCTTC,CASSPQGQLNGYTF
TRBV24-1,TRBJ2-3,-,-,TGTGCCACCAGTGATAGTGCGGCGGGGCACGATACGCAGTATTTT,CATSDSAAGHDTQYF
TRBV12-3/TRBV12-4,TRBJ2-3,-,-,TGTGCCAGCAGTTTCGGCGCGAGGACGCAGTATTTT,CASSFGARTQYF
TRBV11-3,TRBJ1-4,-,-,TGTGCCAGCAGCTTACCCGGACAGCGGAATGAAAAACTGTTTTTT,CASSLPGQRNEKLFF
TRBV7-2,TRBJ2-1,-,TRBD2,TGTGCCAGCAGCTTTAGCGGGGGTAATGAGCAGTTCTTC,CASSFSGGNEQFF
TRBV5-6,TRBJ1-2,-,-,TGTGCCAGCAGCCGGCTAGGTGGAGGCTACACCTTC,CASSRLGGGYTF
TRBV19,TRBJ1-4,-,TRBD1,TGTGCCAGTAGTATGGTCGGGGGACAGGCTCCTGAAAAACTGTTTTTT,CASSMVGGQAPEKLFF
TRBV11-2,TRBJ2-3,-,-,TGTGCCAGCAGCTTGAGTTCCAGGTCCGGCTTAACGTATTTT,CASSLSSRSGLTYF
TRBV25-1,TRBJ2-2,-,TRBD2,TGTGCCAGCAGTGAATTCGGGACTAGCGGGTGGAACACCGGGGAGCTGTTTTTT,CASSEFGTSGWNTGELFF
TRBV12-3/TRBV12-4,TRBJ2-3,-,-,TGTGCCAGCAGGTCGGGGAACACAGATACGCAGTATTTT,CASRSGNTDTQYF
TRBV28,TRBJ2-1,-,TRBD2,TGTGCCAGCAGTTTTCTGACTAGCGGGGTCCTCAATGAGCAGTTCTTC,CASSFLTSGVLNEQFF
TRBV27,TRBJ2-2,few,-,TGTGCCAGCAGTTTAGCGGGCACCGGGGAGCTGTTTTTT,CASSLAGTGELFF
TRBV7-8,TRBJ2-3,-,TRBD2,TGTGCCAGCACCCCGGGACTAGCCGTTTCAGATACGCAGTATTTT,CASTPGLAVSDTQYF
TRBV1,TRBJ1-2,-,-,TGCACCAGCAGCCAAGATCCTGGGGGGGGACAGGGAGGATATGGCTACACCTTC,CTSSQDPGGGQGGYGYTF
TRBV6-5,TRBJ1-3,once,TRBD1,TGTGCCAGCAGTACAGGGGTACGAGGAAACACCATATATTTT,CASSTGVRGNTIYF
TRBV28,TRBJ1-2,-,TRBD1,TGTGCCAGCAGAACGACAGGGGGGTATGGCTACACCTTC,CASRTTGGYGYTF
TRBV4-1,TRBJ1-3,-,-,TGCGCCAGCAGCCAAGCGAGGGTTGGCTCTGGAAACACCATATATTTT,CASSQARVGSGNTIYF
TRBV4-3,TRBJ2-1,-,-,TGCGCCAGCAGCCCCGGAGGGAACGTGTACAATGAGCAGTTCTTC,CASSPGGNVYNEQFF
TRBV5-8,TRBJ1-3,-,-,TGTGCCAGCAGCTTGCGTAGAGAGGCTGGAAACACCATATATTTT,CASSLRREAGNTIYF
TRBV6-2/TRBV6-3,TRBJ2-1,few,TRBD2,TGTGCCAGCAGTTACTCGGCCCACAAAGGGACTAGGACTGAGCAGTTCTTC,CASSYSAHKGTRTEQFF
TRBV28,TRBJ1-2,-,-,TGTGCCAGCAGTTTTACAGAGTTGAATGGCTACACCTTC,CASSFTELNGYTF
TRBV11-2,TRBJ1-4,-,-,TGTGCCAGCACGGCAAGGGCGGGGGAAAAACTGTTTTTT,CASTARAGEKLFF
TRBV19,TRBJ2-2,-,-,TGTGCCAGTAGCAGAGGGAGCACCGGGGAGCTGTTTTTT,CASSRGSTGELFF
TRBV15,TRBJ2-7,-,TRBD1,TGTGCCACCAGCAGACCACAGGGGACCTCCTACGAGCAGTACTTC,CATSRPQGTSYEQYF
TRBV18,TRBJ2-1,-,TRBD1,TGTGCCAGCTCACCTTTTTTATTGGACAGGGGGTCCTACAATGAGCAGTTCTTC,CASSPFLLDRGSYNEQFF
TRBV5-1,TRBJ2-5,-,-,TGCGCCAGCAGCTTGGTGGGAGGACAACAAGAGACCCAGTACTTC,CASSLVGGQQETQYF
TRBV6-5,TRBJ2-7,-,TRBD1,TGTGCCAGCAGTTACATGGACAGGACCTACGAGCAGTACTTC,CASSYMDRTYEQYF